This passage covers 21 T cell receptor beta chains from one sample sequenced in a study of blood T cell repertoires in COVID-19. TCRdb's copy holds only in-frame clones and misses some; the assay was immunoSEQ multiplex PCR. Of about 12,000 clones in the sample, 71% are singletons; the top ten hold 6%. The source material was peripheral blood. The source of these receptors is a man between 60 and 70 years old with COVID-19, enrolled during active disease.

The J gene is TRBJ1-2, the V gene TRBV6-5; D gene uncertain. The CDR3 consists of 13 residues. CDR1 is MNHEY and CDR2 is SVGAGI in the germline V gene. V was pared by 2 bases and J by 8 bases, with 12 bases between. The CDR3 sequence: CASSYDPARGYTF. Here the CDR3 DNA reads TGTGCCAGCAGTTACGACCCCGCGCGGGGCTACACCTTC.

The CDR3 DNA follows: TGCGCCAGCAGCTCCCCCGGGACAGGGACGGATGAGCAGTTCTTC. It translates to CASSSPGTGTDEQFF. This chain links TRBV5-1 with TRBJ2-1; 9 nucleotides align to TRBD1. This CDR3 is built from 15 residues. With 3 bases clipped from V and 8 bases from J, the junction kept 9 bases outside the gene matches. Looked up from germline, CDR1 is SGHRS and CDR2 is YFSETQ.

This clone counts as medium-sized. The rearrangement links TRBV9 to TRBJ1-2; a possible D gene is TRBD1 (5 bases). Germline V gene data show CDR1 as SGDLS and CDR2 as YYNGEE. Trimming removed 2 bases from V and 4 bases from J, with 15 bases in between. The CDR3 runs 15 residues. The CDR3 reads CASSVGGAVGYGYTF. CDR3 sequence (DNA): TGTGCCAGCAGCGTCGGCGGGGCAGTCGGCTATGGCTACACCTTC.

This clone showed up just a few times. The J gene is TRBJ1-1, the V gene TRBV30, with D perhaps TRBD1 (5 bases). CDR1 GTSNPN and CDR2 SVGIG come from the germline V gene (reference sequence). Trimming cost V 2 bases and J 4 bases, with 17 bases left between them. The CDR3 spans 15 residues. CDR3 protein: CAWSLTGTRGTEAFF. The CDR3 bases are TGTGCCTGGAGTCTTACCGGGACGCGGGGCACTGAAGCTTTCTTT. Full variable domain (outside the CDR3, taken from reference TRBV30 and TRBJ1-1): SQTIHQWPATLVQPVGSPLSLECTVEGTSNPNLYWYRQAAGRGLQLLFYSVGIGQISSEVPQNLSASRPQDRQFILSSKKLLLSDSGFYLCAWSLTGTRGTEAFFGQGTRLTVV.

The chain is built from TRBV5-1 and TRBJ2-1, with 13 positions matching TRBD2. Germline V gene data show CDR1 as SGHRS and CDR2 as YFSETQ. V was clipped by 4 bases and J by 6 bases; unmatched bases: 4. This CDR3 comprises 15 residues. CDR3 DNA: TGCGCCAGCAGCATCGGACTAGCGGGGGTCAATGAGCAGTTCTTC. Translated, it gives CASSIGLAGVNEQFF.

The chain links TRBV25-1 to TRBJ2-5; 7 nucleotides align to TRBD2. V shed 3 bases and J 5 bases; nucleotides not matched to a gene: 6. Germline lookup yields CDR1 MGHDK and CDR2 SYGVNS. There are 14 residues in the CDR3. CDR3 protein: CASSDSQAGETQYF. DNA for the CDR3: TGTGCCAGCAGTGATTCGCAAGCGGGGGAGACCCAGTACTTC.

This chain connects TRBV2 to TRBJ2-1; D remains ambiguous. Germline V gene lookup returns CDR1 SNHLY and CDR2 FYNNEI. The CDR3 runs to 14 residues. V was pared by 3 bases and J by 0 bases, with 6 bases between. The CDR3: CASSDLGSYNEQFF. As DNA, the CDR3 is TGTGCCAGCAGTGATCTAGGCTCCTACAATGAGCAGTTCTTC.

The V and J genes are TRBV27 and TRBJ2-7; tentative D call: TRBD2 (6 bases). This CDR3 has 15 residues. Trimming took off 2 bases at V and 1 base at J, with 12 bases between the two ends. Germline assignment: CDR1 MNHEY and CDR2 SMNVEV (reference sequence). The CDR3 DNA sequence: TGTGCCAGCAGTTTAAGGGCGGCGGGGTCCTACGAGCAGTACTTC. It yields the protein CASSLRAAGSYEQYF.

The V and J genes are TRBV15 and TRBJ2-7; 9 bases are shared with TRBD1. V lost 6 bases and J lost 7; bases outside the gene matches: 7. CDR1 and CDR2 from the germline V gene are LNHNV and YYDKDF (reference sequence). The CDR3 extends over 13 amino acids. The CDR3 loop is CATRALGTGEQYF. DNA for the CDR3: TGTGCCACCAGGGCACTGGGGACAGGGGAGCAGTACTTC.

V gene TRBV19 combines with J gene TRBJ1-3; 9 bases are a match to TRBD1. Germline CDR1 LNHDA, CDR2 SQIVND (reference sequence). The CDR3 is made up of 18 amino acids. V dropped 7 bases and J dropped 0; count of bases not matched to a gene: 13. The CDR3: CASIKGGTGFLSGNTIYF. The CDR3 DNA is TGTGCCAGTATCAAAGGAGGGACAGGGTTCCTCTCTGGAAACACCATATATTTT.

This chain links TRBV5-1 with TRBJ2-1; possibly TRBD2 for D (5 bases). Per germline, CDR1 SGHRS and CDR2 YFSETQ. With 4 bases removed from V and 0 bases from J, the gap between germline ends came to 8 bases. The CDR3 loop spans 14 amino acids. The CDR3 sequence is CASSLGSSYNEQFF. CDR3 in DNA: TGCGCCAGCAGCCTGGGGAGCTCCTACAATGAGCAGTTCTTC.

The DNA for the CDR3 is TGTGCCAGCAGCTCCAGTCGGGGAGCTGAAGCTTTCTTT. Encoded protein: CASSSSRGAEAFF. The chain recombines TRBV12-3 or TRBV12-4 with TRBJ1-1; D remains ambiguous. V was pared by 6 bases and J by 6 bases, with 14 bases between. The CDR3 sequence is 13 residues long.

The rearrangement uses TRBV6-5 and TRBJ1-1; D gene unclear. CDR3 length: 14 amino acids. V dropped 2 bases and J dropped 5 bases, with 12 bases sitting between them. Germline V gene sequence: CDR1 MNHEY, CDR2 SVGAGI. CDR3 bases: TGTGCCAGCAGTTACCTTTCTTTGAGGACTGAAGCTTTCTTT. It encodes CASSYLSLRTEAFF.

This clone was counted between two and nine times. The V and J genes are TRBV10-3 and TRBJ2-7; the D gene is possibly TRBD1 (6 bases). Germline V lookup: CDR1 ENHRY, CDR2 SYGVKD. This CDR3 comprises 14 residues. The ends were cut back, 0 bases at V and 2 bases at J, with 8 bases in the middle. As DNA, the CDR3 is TGTGCCATCAGTGAGTCACAGGGTCCCTACGAGCAGTACTTC. Its translation: CAISESQGPYEQYF.

The CDR3 sequence: CASSSLTRAGQGDEKLFF. CDR3 sequence (DNA): TGTGCCAGTAGCTCACTTACCCGGGCCGGACAGGGAGATGAAAAACTGTTTTTT. The V gene is TRBV19, the J gene TRBJ1-4; 8 bases agree with TRBD1. Trimming at V came to 6 bases and at J to 6 bases, leaving 18 bases not matched to a gene. The CDR3 contains 18 residues. CDR1 is LNHDA, CDR2 SQIVND, per germline (reference sequence).

The rearrangement uses TRBV28 and TRBJ2-7, with D possibly TRBD1 on 7 matching bases. Germline V gene lookup returns CDR1 MDHEN and CDR2 SYDVKM. Trimming shortened V by 4 bases and J by 4 bases, and 11 bases separated the two germline ends. The CDR3 spans 13 residues. The CDR3 coding sequence is TGTGCCAGCAGTTGGGCAGGGGGGTACGAGCAGTACTTC. Its translation: CASSWAGGYEQYF.

The chain combines TRBV4-1 with TRBJ1-5, with D tentatively TRBD1 (5 bases). Germline V gene sequence: CDR1 MGHRA, CDR2 YSYEKL. The CDR3 sequence is 15 residues long. Deletions cut 1 base from V and 4 bases from J, with 11 bases between. The CDR3 region is CASSQVQGANQPQHF. CDR3 in DNA: TGCGCCAGCAGCCAAGTTCAGGGTGCAAATCAGCCCCAGCATTTT.

The chain combines TRBV30 with TRBJ2-7; D call uncertain. The CDR3 is made up of 13 amino acids. Trimming removed 3 bases from V and 3 bases from J, with 12 bases in between. In germline, CDR1 is GTSNPN, CDR2 SVGIG (reference sequence). The CDR3 bases are TGTGCCTGGAGCGTACACCTTCTCTACGAGCAGTACGTC. This translates into CAWSVHLLYEQYV.

This sequence joins TRBV7-2 and TRBJ2-5, with 15 bases that match TRBD2. J lost 5 bases, V lost 0 bases, and 7 bases had no gene match. This CDR3 contains 18 residues. Germline V gives CDR1 SGHTA, CDR2 FQGNSA. The CDR3 DNA follows: TGTGCCAGCAGCTTAGCCGGACTAGCGGGAGGGAGGACGGAGACCCAGTACTTC. This encodes CASSLAGLAGGRTETQYF.

This chain connects TRBV4-3 to TRBJ1-2; 7 bases are shared with TRBD1. This CDR3 comprises 17 residues. Trimming removed 0 bases from V and 2 bases from J; junction bases left unmatched: 9. CDR1 and CDR2 from the germline V gene are LGHNA and YSLEER. CDR3 protein: CASSQDSGQAPNYGYTF. CDR3 DNA: TGCGCCAGCAGCCAAGATAGCGGACAGGCTCCAAACTATGGCTACACCTTC.

The chain joins TRBV5-5 to TRBJ2-3, with TRBD2 matching 13 bases. Germline CDR1 and CDR2: SGHKS and YYEKEE (reference sequence). Germline trimming cut 2 bases from V and 1 base from J; bases unmatched to any gene: 7. The CDR3 has 18 residues. CDR3 region: CASSFWTSGGPRTDTQYF. The CDR3 nucleotides are TGTGCCAGCAGCTTTTGGACTAGCGGGGGACCCCGCACAGATACGCAGTATTTT.